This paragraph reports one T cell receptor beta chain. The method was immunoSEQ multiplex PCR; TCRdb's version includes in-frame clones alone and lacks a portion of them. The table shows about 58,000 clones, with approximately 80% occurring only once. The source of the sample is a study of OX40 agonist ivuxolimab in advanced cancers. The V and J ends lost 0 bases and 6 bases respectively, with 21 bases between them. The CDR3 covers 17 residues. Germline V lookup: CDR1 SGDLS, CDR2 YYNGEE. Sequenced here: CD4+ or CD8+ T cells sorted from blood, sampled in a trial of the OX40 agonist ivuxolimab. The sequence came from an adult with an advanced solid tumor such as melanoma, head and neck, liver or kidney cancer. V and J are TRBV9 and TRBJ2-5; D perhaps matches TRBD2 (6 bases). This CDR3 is CASSVGEEWRGEKTQYF. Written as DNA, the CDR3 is TGTGCCAGCAGCGTAGGTGAGGAGTGGCGGGGTGAAAAGACCCAGTACTTC.